This T cell receptor (beta chain) is drawn from a study of blood T cells in healthy people across ages (dated by TCRdb to 2014 to 2015). As for the study more broadly: Template switching captured roughly one uniquely barcoded TCR beta cDNA molecule per two T cells in model experiments. Age-related changes in TCR beta repertoire diversity were measured in the study by deep sequencing normalized with unique cDNA molecular identifiers. For two donors (one aged 18 to 30 and one aged 80 or older), the study analyzed two additional independent replicas of 1 million unique cDNA reads from the same blood draw. The donors were divided into four age groups: young (average approximately 16 years), middle-aged (about 39), aged (about 60) and long-lived (roughly 88).

From the cysteine through the phenylalanine, the CDR3 covers 14 amino acids. This entry keeps only the CDR3 DNA: 42 bases, framed from base 1. V is shortened by 2 bases, J by 9 bases, and the region joining them spans 17 bases. Via the germline V gene, CDR1 is LGHNA and CDR2 YSLEER. About this clonotype itself: The antigen this receptor binds is unknown. Base qualities are missing; no much larger clone stands one base away.

Receptor libraries were prepared by 5' RACE. TCRdb records Illumina HiSeq 2500 as the sequencer. A second PCR of about 6 to 12 cycles was run with a J-beta primer mix and a sample-barcoded 5' primer. Each TCR beta cDNA molecule received a unique molecular identifier from a template-switch 5' adaptor carrying 12 random nucleotides. Each sample yielded at least 2.5 million CDR3-containing paired-end reads. First-strand cDNA synthesis was performed from all RNA using the Mint cDNA synthesis kit, with priming by a TRBC-specific oligonucleotide. After uracil-DNA glycosylase treatment, a first 18-cycle PCR used universal primers M1SS and BC2_uni_R on all cDNA. Per the authors' processing: Each sample was normalized by randomly selecting 1 million high-quality reads, each carrying a distinct molecular identifier. Instead of being binned into consensus sequences, reads that shared molecular identifiers were thrown out. MiTCR, run with a Q25 quality threshold and the strictest error-elimination algorithm, handled CDR3 identification, clonotype clustering and error correction. Lower-bound total TCR beta diversity was estimated with a nonparametric unseen species model using Euler transformation. TCRdb trimmed the raw reads at Q25, called clones with MiXCR and kept productive beta chains. Records with the same CDR3 protein are collapsed into one entry carrying the most frequent genes and DNA. The V and J calls were not made by the authors but by TCRdb's processing. Recorded for this sample are under 700,000 distinct CDR3 sequences; nearly 25% of them occurred a single time. The ten most abundant clones make up less than 9% of the sample.

The donors were a few dozen Caucasian individuals from Russia, aged roughly 6 to 100 years, who were systemically healthy. Each donor gave roughly 9 milliliters of peripheral blood, drawn into EDTA-treated Vacutainer tubes. Ficoll-Paque density-gradient centrifugation was used to isolate PBMCs, with at least 6.5 million per sample. Total RNA was extracted from PBMCs with Trizol reagent, with at least 5 micrograms obtained per sample. The percentages of naive CD45RAhigh/CD27high T cells were determined by flow cytometry on a PBMC aliquot from every donor. The paper as a whole reports these results and caveats: The percentage of naive T cells measured by flow cytometry correlated strongly with observed TCR beta diversity. Conclusive comparison of naive and antigen-experienced compartments was prevented by the profiling of bulk unsorted PBMCs. Compared with the aged group, the long-lived group had more naive CD4+ T cells, fewer expanded clones and increased TCR diversity, suggesting age selection. Because the CMV infection status of the donors was unknown, age-related changes in expanded clonotypes may potentially have been confounded. As age increased, observed TCR beta diversity per million T cells dropped in a roughly linear way, and a significant reduction was already evident by age 40. Estimates of total diversity based on one million sequenced T cells were considered lower bounds and underestimates.

Another study also made use of these data, one on T cells of mothers and their children. In that second paper, the authors write: Donors were nine systemically healthy Caucasian individuals: three mothers and their six children. cDNA synthesis consumed the entire amount of extracted RNA, loaded at 1.5 ug RNA in each 15 ul reaction. Sample barcodes and 2-4 random nucleotides were added via the M1S primer in the second PCR. Over 8.5 million TCR beta CDR3 reads were obtained for each mother, and around 3 million reads were obtained for each child. TCR recombination output is similarly shaped by thymic selection in related and unrelated pairs, with a minor effect exerted by inherited differences. Normalized repertoire overlap was always found to be slightly, but never significantly, higher in related mother-child pairs than in unrelated mother-child pairs. Persistent microchimeric T cell clones were not detected, at a sensitivity of about 100 clones per million clonotypes. Deep NGS was used in the study to compare the TCR beta repertoires of mothers and children and to look for features that separate related mother-child pairs from unrelated individuals. The mean age was around 40 +/- 4 years for the mothers and about 10 +/- 4 years for the children. After adapters were ligated using NEBNext reagents, the libraries underwent 100+100 nt paired-end sequencing on an Illumina HiSeq 2000. To avoid cross-contamination, the mother libraries and the child libraries were prepared a month apart and sequenced in separate runs. For each donor, between about 500,000 and 2,200,000 distinct TCR beta clonotypes were identified. Naive TCR beta clonotypes were estimated from low-frequency clonotypes matched to each donor's FACS-determined naive share, without sorting.

Input material: blood. The rearranged chain carries TRBV4-3 and TRBJ2-7; the D segment could be TRBD1, given 6 matching bases. The receptor was derived from a boy under 18 in good health. Read as DNA, the sequence is TGCGCCAGCAGCCAACAGGACAGTGCCATCGGGCAGTACTTC. It is translated as CASSQQDSAIGQYF.